The T cell receptor (beta chain) under discussion was sequenced for a study of CD8 T cells in ankylosing spondylitis. Study outcomes and limitations: Disease-linked clones bore a CD8+ phenotype and were relatively rare in peripheral blood. What appeared characteristic of ankylosing spondylitis blood was a TCR beta motif of eight highly homologous variants. Clones linked to disease were reported to show significant enrichment in matched ankylosing spondylitis synovial fluid. Prior literature has documented some motif variants in synovial fluid and blood from reactive arthritis.

Scientists made TCR beta libraries using quantitative 5'-RACE with molecular barcodes. TCRdb used MiXCR to reprocess the 5' RACE reads, holding one entry per CDR3 protein. The sample consists of 450,000 to 550,000 distinct CDR3 sequences, approximately 5.3% of them appearing once. This clonotype was seen many times. The antigen is unknown. Germline V gene lookup returns CDR1 MGHDK and CDR2 SYGVNS. The CDR3 is 17 amino acids. Trimming left V 0 bases short and J 0 bases short, with 13 bases between. Sequenced input: blood, either unsorted or a sorted T cell fraction (not recorded which). This TCR derives from a male donor with ankylosing spondylitis. The chain links TRBV25-1 to TRBJ2-3; TRBD2 might be the D (6 bases). CDR3 sequence: CASSEYSGSSSTDTQYF. The CDR3 DNA follows: TGTGCCAGCAGTGAATATAGCGGCAGTTCCAGCACAGATACGCAGTATTTT.